This is a list of T cell receptor beta chains from one sample in a study of blood T cell repertoires in COVID-19. Assay used: immunoSEQ multiplex PCR; TCRdb lists only in-frame clones, some missing. The repertoire holds approximately 440,000 clones, approximately 88% seen once, with about 12% in the top ten. Sequencing used peripheral blood. The receptor source for this set is a woman between 50 and 59 years old with COVID-19, enrolled during active disease. CDR3s include the opening cysteine and the closing phenylalanine or tryptophan. The order of the fields is V gene, clone size, J gene, D gene, CDR3 DNA, CDR3 protein. The D gene is left open where the match is weak. Where a row states a size, it is once, few, many or the class of an expanded clone; other rows omit it.

V gene: TRBV10-3
clone size: .
J gene: TRBJ1-5
D gene: .
CDR3 DNA: TGTGCCATCAGTGAGCAGAATCAGCCCCAGCATTTT
CDR3 protein: CAISEQNQPQHF

V gene: TRBV6-5
clone size: once
J gene: TRBJ1-1
D gene: TRBD1
CDR3 DNA: TGTGCCAGCACCACAGGGGACACTGAAGCTTTCTTT
CDR3 protein: CASTTGDTEAFF

V gene: TRBV9
clone size: few
J gene: TRBJ1-1
D gene: .
CDR3 DNA: TGTGCCAGCAGCACCGACAGGCGCACTGAAGCTTTCTTT
CDR3 protein: CASSTDRRTEAFF

V gene: TRBV5-1
clone size: .
J gene: TRBJ1-4
D gene: TRBD1
CDR3 DNA: TGCGCCAGCAGCTTAACAGGGGTCAATGAAAAACTGTTTTTT
CDR3 protein: CASSLTGVNEKLFF

V gene: TRBV10-1
clone size: few
J gene: TRBJ2-2
D gene: .
CDR3 DNA: TGCGCCAGCAGTGTACGAGCCACCGGGGAGCTGTTTTTT
CDR3 protein: CASSVRATGELFF

V gene: TRBV19
clone size: .
J gene: TRBJ1-2
D gene: .
CDR3 DNA: TGTGCCAGTAACCGAAACAGGAATCCTCTCTATGGCTACACCTTC
CDR3 protein: CASNRNRNPLYGYTF

V gene: TRBV19
clone size: .
J gene: TRBJ2-3
D gene: .
CDR3 DNA: TGTGCCAGTAGTACTAGCCAAAGCACAGATACGCAGTATTTT
CDR3 protein: CASSTSQSTDTQYF

V gene: TRBV6-2/TRBV6-3
clone size: .
J gene: TRBJ1-6
D gene: .
CDR3 DNA: TGTGCCAGCAGCTCAGGGGCCACATATTCACCCCTCCACTTT
CDR3 protein: CASSSGATYSPLHF

V gene: TRBV10-3
clone size: .
J gene: TRBJ1-3
D gene: .
CDR3 DNA: TGTGCCATCAGTGAGGTGGGGGGAAGGAACACCATATATTTT
CDR3 protein: CAISEVGGRNTIYF

V gene: TRBV30
clone size: .
J gene: TRBJ2-1
D gene: TRBD2
CDR3 DNA: TGTGCCTGGAGTGTAACCCTAGCGGGGGGATACAATGAGCAGTTCTTC
CDR3 protein: CAWSVTLAGGYNEQFF

V gene: TRBV9
clone size: once
J gene: TRBJ2-5
D gene: .
CDR3 DNA: TGTGCCAGCAGCGAACAGGCCCAAGAGACCCAGTACTTC
CDR3 protein: CASSEQAQETQYF

V gene: TRBV27
clone size: .
J gene: TRBJ1-2
D gene: .
CDR3 DNA: TGTGCCAGCAGTTTATGGGGGCCCGAAAGGGGCTACACCTTC
CDR3 protein: CASSLWGPERGYTF

V gene: TRBV6-5
clone size: .
J gene: TRBJ2-7
D gene: .
CDR3 DNA: TGTGCCAGCACCCGGGGACTTACCTACGAGCAGTACTTC
CDR3 protein: CASTRGLTYEQYF

V gene: TRBV6-1
clone size: .
J gene: TRBJ2-3
D gene: TRBD2
CDR3 DNA: TGTGCCAGCAGTGAAGCGCTAGGCGGGGGGCCAGGAGATACGCAGTATTTT
CDR3 protein: CASSEALGGGPGDTQYF

V gene: TRBV5-5
clone size: few
J gene: TRBJ2-7
D gene: .
CDR3 DNA: TGTGCCAGCAGCCTGGCAACCTACGAGCAGTACTTC
CDR3 protein: CASSLATYEQYF

V gene: TRBV10-1
clone size: .
J gene: TRBJ2-1
D gene: .
CDR3 DNA: TGCGCCAGCAGTGAGTCGTGGGACACCCCTAGACATGAGCAGTTCTTC
CDR3 protein: CASSESWDTPRHEQFF

V gene: TRBV6-6
clone size: .
J gene: TRBJ2-7
D gene: TRBD1
CDR3 DNA: TGTGCCAGCAGGGGACAGGGACGAACCTACGAGCAGTACTTC
CDR3 protein: CASRGQGRTYEQYF

V gene: TRBV25-1
clone size: .
J gene: TRBJ1-2
D gene: .
CDR3 DNA: TGTGCCAGCAGTGAAATGACGGCACAGGGCGGAGATGGCTACACCTTC
CDR3 protein: CASSEMTAQGGDGYTF

V gene: TRBV3-1/TRBV3-2
clone size: .
J gene: TRBJ2-7
D gene: .
CDR3 DNA: TGTGCCAGCAGCCAAGGTCCAGGAAACGAGCAGTACTTC
CDR3 protein: CASSQGPGNEQYF

V gene: TRBV19
clone size: few
J gene: TRBJ1-1
D gene: .
CDR3 DNA: TGTGCCAGTAGTGGCGGGGACACTGAAGCTTTCTTT
CDR3 protein: CASSGGDTEAFF

V gene: TRBV9
clone size: few
J gene: TRBJ1-2
D gene: .
CDR3 DNA: TGTGCCAGCAGCTCCAGGGGTGGCTACACCTTC
CDR3 protein: CASSSRGGYTF

V gene: TRBV27
clone size: .
J gene: TRBJ1-4
D gene: TRBD1
CDR3 DNA: TGTGCCAGCAGTACGGGACAGGCGCAAGATAATGAAAAACTGTTTTTT
CDR3 protein: CASSTGQAQDNEKLFF

V gene: TRBV6-6
clone size: once
J gene: TRBJ2-6
D gene: .
CDR3 DNA: TGTGCCAGCATCAGGCAGGCCTCTGGGGCCAACGTCCTGACTTTC
CDR3 protein: CASIRQASGANVLTF

V gene: TRBV2
clone size: few
J gene: TRBJ2-3
D gene: TRBD1
CDR3 DNA: TGTGCCAGCAGCCAACAGGGGGCCCCTAGCACAGATACGCAGTATTTT
CDR3 protein: CASSQQGAPSTDTQYF

V gene: TRBV24-1
clone size: few
J gene: TRBJ2-3
D gene: .
CDR3 DNA: TGTGCCACCAGTGATCCGTTATTAGGGGAACGTAGGCAGTATTTT
CDR3 protein: CATSDPLLGERRQYF

V gene: TRBV7-9
clone size: .
J gene: TRBJ1-3
D gene: TRBD1
CDR3 DNA: TGTGCCAGCAGCGCTGGGACAGCTACTGGAAACACCATATATTTT
CDR3 protein: CASSAGTATGNTIYF

V gene: TRBV2
clone size: .
J gene: TRBJ2-3
D gene: .
CDR3 DNA: TGTGCCAGCAGTGAAGGTCGGGGGACAGATACGCAGTATTTT
CDR3 protein: CASSEGRGTDTQYF

V gene: TRBV6-5
clone size: .
J gene: TRBJ2-7
D gene: TRBD1
CDR3 DNA: TGTGCCAGCAGTTACCTGGGACAGACCATGGGGGAGCAGTACTTC
CDR3 protein: CASSYLGQTMGEQYF

V gene: TRBV6-5
clone size: .
J gene: TRBJ1-2
D gene: .
CDR3 DNA: TGTGCCAGCATCCTGGGGGGGAACTATGGCTACACCTTC
CDR3 protein: CASILGGNYGYTF

V gene: TRBV3-1/TRBV3-2
clone size: .
J gene: TRBJ1-6
D gene: .
CDR3 DNA: TGTGCCAGCAGCCTACAGACCTATAATTCACCCCTCCACTTT
CDR3 protein: CASSLQTYNSPLHF

V gene: TRBV27
clone size: .
J gene: TRBJ1-6
D gene: .
CDR3 DNA: TGTGCCAGCACCGCCTCTGCGGTTTCACCCCTCCACTTT
CDR3 protein: CASTASAVSPLHF

V gene: TRBV2
clone size: .
J gene: TRBJ2-1
D gene: .
CDR3 DNA: TGTGCCAGCACTGGGGCCAATAACAATGAGCAGTTCTTC
CDR3 protein: CASTGANNNEQFF

V gene: TRBV2
clone size: .
J gene: TRBJ2-1
D gene: .
CDR3 DNA: TGTGCCAGCAGCCGAACCCAGGGTAGGAATGAGCAGTTCTTC
CDR3 protein: CASSRTQGRNEQFF

V gene: TRBV30
clone size: once
J gene: TRBJ2-7
D gene: .
CDR3 DNA: TGTGCCTGGGGTGAAGGGGCACCCTACGAGCAGTACTTC
CDR3 protein: CAWGEGAPYEQYF

V gene: TRBV11-3
clone size: once
J gene: TRBJ2-7
D gene: TRBD1
CDR3 DNA: TGTGCCAGCAGCACCTCACAGGGGCACGAGCAGTACTTC
CDR3 protein: CASSTSQGHEQYF

V gene: TRBV5-1
clone size: .
J gene: TRBJ1-5
D gene: TRBD1
CDR3 DNA: TGCGCCAGCAGCTTGGGGGGGACAGAAAATCAGCCCCAGCATTTT
CDR3 protein: CASSLGGTENQPQHF

V gene: TRBV2
clone size: .
J gene: TRBJ2-2
D gene: .
CDR3 DNA: TGTGCCAGCACGTCCCTCGCGAACACCGGGGAGCTGTTTTTT
CDR3 protein: CASTSLANTGELFF

V gene: TRBV28
clone size: .
J gene: TRBJ2-3
D gene: .
CDR3 DNA: TGTGCCAGCAGTTCAGTTGGAGATACGCAGTATTTT
CDR3 protein: CASSSVGDTQYF

V gene: TRBV3-1/TRBV3-2
clone size: .
J gene: TRBJ2-7
D gene: .
CDR3 DNA: TGTGCCAGCAGCCCCGGCCGGGGCGAGCAGTACTTC
CDR3 protein: CASSPGRGEQYF

V gene: TRBV2
clone size: .
J gene: TRBJ2-3
D gene: TRBD2
CDR3 DNA: TGTGCCAGCAGAAGGCTAGCGGGGGGGGCAGATACGCAGTATTTT
CDR3 protein: CASRRLAGGADTQYF

V gene: TRBV5-6
clone size: few
J gene: TRBJ1-2
D gene: .
CDR3 DNA: TGTGCCAGCAGCTCCGGGACACGCTATGGCTACACCTTC
CDR3 protein: CASSSGTRYGYTF

V gene: TRBV28
clone size: .
J gene: TRBJ2-1
D gene: TRBD2
CDR3 DNA: TGTGCCAGCAACCGGGGGGTGATCGACAATGAGCAGTTCTTC
CDR3 protein: CASNRGVIDNEQFF

V gene: TRBV29-1
clone size: .
J gene: TRBJ1-2
D gene: .
CDR3 DNA: TGCAGCGTGGGGGGGGCCGGAACCTATGGCTACACCTTC
CDR3 protein: CSVGGAGTYGYTF

V gene: TRBV12-2
clone size: .
J gene: TRBJ1-4
D gene: .
CDR3 DNA: TGTGCAAGTCGCTTAAACAGGGTAGGCGATGAAAAACTGTTTTTT
CDR3 protein: CASRLNRVGDEKLFF

V gene: TRBV27
clone size: .
J gene: TRBJ2-7
D gene: .
CDR3 DNA: TGTGCCAGCAGTTTATCGTGGGGGCGCGAGCAGTACTTC
CDR3 protein: CASSLSWGREQYF

V gene: TRBV29-1
clone size: .
J gene: TRBJ1-6
D gene: .
CDR3 DNA: TGCAGCGTTGGAGACCTGGGAGGTAATTCACCCCTCCACTTT
CDR3 protein: CSVGDLGGNSPLHF

V gene: TRBV30
clone size: once
J gene: TRBJ2-5
D gene: TRBD1
CDR3 DNA: TGTGCCTGGAACGTCCTAGGGACAGAAAAAGAGACCCAGTACTTC
CDR3 protein: CAWNVLGTEKETQYF

V gene: TRBV19
clone size: .
J gene: TRBJ1-2
D gene: .
CDR3 DNA: TGTGCCAGTAGTATCCGTCACTATGGCTACACCTTC
CDR3 protein: CASSIRHYGYTF

V gene: TRBV18
clone size: .
J gene: TRBJ2-7
D gene: TRBD1
CDR3 DNA: TGTGCCAGCTCACCCTTACATGGACAGGGGCCCAGCTCCTACGAGCAGTACTTC
CDR3 protein: CASSPLHGQGPSSYEQYF

V gene: TRBV6-5
clone size: few
J gene: TRBJ1-1
D gene: .
CDR3 DNA: TGTGCCAGCAGTCAGAGGTGGGACACTGAAGCTTTCTTT
CDR3 protein: CASSQRWDTEAFF

V gene: TRBV30
clone size: few
J gene: TRBJ2-7
D gene: .
CDR3 DNA: TGTGCCTGGAGTGGAGCGGTGGGTAATTACGAGCAGTACTTC
CDR3 protein: CAWSGAVGNYEQYF

V gene: TRBV5-1
clone size: .
J gene: TRBJ2-5
D gene: .
CDR3 DNA: TGCGCCAGCAGCCTAGGGGCCGGAGAGACCCAGTACTTC
CDR3 protein: CASSLGAGETQYF

V gene: TRBV21-1
clone size: .
J gene: TRBJ1-1
D gene: .
CDR3 DNA: TGTGCCAGCAGGGGGGACAGAACGAACACTGAAGCTTTCTTT
CDR3 protein: CASRGDRTNTEAFF

V gene: TRBV7-3
clone size: .
J gene: TRBJ1-1
D gene: TRBD1
CDR3 DNA: TGTGCCAGCAGCCGACAGGGGCCTCACACTGAAGCTTTCTTT
CDR3 protein: CASSRQGPHTEAFF

V gene: TRBV6-5
clone size: .
J gene: TRBJ2-1
D gene: TRBD1
CDR3 DNA: TGTGCCAGCAGTTTAGTGGGACAGGGGCGTGATGAGCAGTTCTTC
CDR3 protein: CASSLVGQGRDEQFF